The 25 T cell receptor beta chains below come from one sample, sequenced in a study of blood T cell repertoires in COVID-19. Assay: immunoSEQ multiplex PCR; the TCRdb copy retains only in-frame clones and omits some. The sample contains a few hundred thousand clones, around 87% of which appear only once. Sequenced input: PBMCs or T cells enriched from blood (not recorded which). These receptors were collected from a man aged 25 to 40 in a cohort exposed to, infected with or recovered from COVID-19 (not recorded which).

The chain employs TRBV11-2 and TRBJ2-2; 8 bases match TRBD2. Germline V lookup: CDR1 SGHAT, CDR2 FQNNGV. This CDR3 is built from 17 residues. V was clipped by 0 bases and J by 4 bases; unmatched bases: 7. DNA of the CDR3: TGTGCCAGCAGCTTAGACCTCGGGAGGGCGGTCACCGGGGAGCTGTTTTTT. This codes for CASSLDLGRAVTGELFF.

The V call is TRBV24-1, the J call TRBJ1-2, with 8 bases that match TRBD1. Germline trimming cut 5 bases from V and 2 bases from J; bases unmatched to any gene: 9. The germline V gene has CDR1 KGHDR and CDR2 SFDVKD. This CDR3 has 16 residues. CDR3 DNA sequence: TGTGCCACCAGTGGACAGACAGGGGCAAAAAACTATGGCTACACCTTC. It specifies CATSGQTGAKNYGYTF.

The chain joins TRBV27 to TRBJ1-5; 9 bases line up with TRBD1. Trimming removed 2 bases from V and 2 bases from J; junction bases left unmatched: 4. There are 16 residues in the CDR3. The germline CDR1 and CDR2 sequences are MNHEY and SMNVEV (reference sequence). As DNA, the CDR3 is TGTGCCAGCAGTTTAACAGGGGGCGATGGCAATCAGCCCCAGCATTTT. This translates into CASSLTGGDGNQPQHF.

The V and J genes are TRBV27 and TRBJ2-3; D is perhaps TRBD1 (6 bases). The CDR3 runs 14 residues. Deletions cut 3 bases from V and 1 base from J, with 8 bases between. The V gene's germline CDR1 is MNHEY and CDR2 SMNVEV (reference sequence). The CDR3 reads CASSLPGGTDTQYF. DNA for the CDR3: TGTGCCAGCAGTTTGCCAGGGGGCACAGATACGCAGTATTTT.

V and J are TRBV12-3 or TRBV12-4 and TRBJ2-7, with a possible D match to TRBD1 (6 bases). The CDR3 contains 13 residues. The V end was cut by 4 bases, the J end by 3 bases, with 10 bases between. In nucleotides, the CDR3 is TGTGCCAGCAGTTCCCACAGGGTCTACGAGCAGTACTTC. Translation gives CASSSHRVYEQYF.

V usage is TRBV7-6 and J usage is TRBJ1-2; D not certain. The V end lost 0 bases, the J end lost 5 bases, and 7 bases lay between the germline ends. This CDR3 comprises 13 residues. CDR1 and CDR2 (germline): SGHVS, FNYEAQ. The CDR3 region is CASSLASGYGYTF. CDR3 coding DNA: TGTGCCAGCAGCTTAGCTTCGGGGTATGGCTACACCTTC.

There are a few counts of this clone. The chain has TRBV5-4 and TRBJ2-5, with 11 positions matching TRBD2. This CDR3 region has 15 residues. Germline CDR1 reads SGHNT; CDR2 reads YYREEE (reference sequence). The V segment lost 4 bases and the J segment 2 bases; nucleotides outside the gene matches: 4. The CDR3, as DNA: TGTGCCAGCAGCGGGGGGACTAGCGGTCAAGAGACCCAGTACTTC. Protein: CASSGGTSGQETQYF. The entire variable domain, with the rest obtained from reference TRBV5-4 and TRBJ2-5, is as follows: ETGVTQSPTHLIKTRGQQVTLRCSSQSGHNTVSWYQQALGQGPQFIFQYYREEENGRGNFPPRFSGLQFPNYSSELNVNALELDDSALYLCASSGGTSGQETQYFGPGTRLLVL.

The chain couples TRBV19 to TRBJ2-1; no clear D gene. This CDR3 contains 14 residues. CDR1 and CDR2 (germline): LNHDA, SQIVND (reference sequence). Trimming pared 1 base from V and 0 bases from J, leaving 4 bases between. DNA for the CDR3: TGTGCCAGTAGTATAGCCCTCTCCTACAATGAGCAGTTCTTC. The encoded protein is CASSIALSYNEQFF.

V gene TRBV2 combines with J gene TRBJ1-5, with a tentative D call TRBD1 (5 bases). The length of the CDR3 is 14 residues. The germline CDR1 and CDR2 sequences are SNHLY and FYNNEI. The V gene lost 8 bases and the J gene lost 2 bases, with 13 bases spanning the gap. The CDR3 sequence: CASQGSGGNQPQHF. CDR3 in DNA: TGTGCCAGCCAGGGTTCGGGAGGCAATCAGCCCCAGCATTTT.

This clone has just one count. This chain connects TRBV28 to TRBJ1-5; D call uncertain. Trimming took off 2 bases at V and 1 base at J, with 9 bases between the two ends. The CDR3 contains 15 residues. Germline V gene sequence: CDR1 MDHEN, CDR2 SYDVKM. CDR3 bases: TGTGCCAGCAGTTTAGGGGAGGGCAGCAATCAGCCCCAGCATTTT. This translates into CASSLGEGSNQPQHF.

The CDR3 coding sequence is TGTGCCAGCAGCAATATGGGGCGACCGCAGTATTTT. This codes for CASSNMGRPQYF. The chain employs TRBV28 and TRBJ2-3, with D perhaps TRBD1 (5 bases). The CDR3 contains 12 residues. Germline assignment: CDR1 MDHEN and CDR2 SYDVKM. Trimming removed 6 bases from V and 10 bases from J, with 14 bases in between.

The chain has TRBV19 and TRBJ1-1; maybe TRBD1 (5 bases). The CDR3 loop spans 13 amino acids. Trimming cost V 4 bases and J 7 bases, with 13 bases left between them. Germline V gives CDR1 LNHDA, CDR2 SQIVND (reference sequence). Written as DNA, the CDR3 is TGTGCCAGTAGTACGGAGGGAAGGGGTGAAGCTTTCTTT. It yields the protein CASSTEGRGEAFF.

This clone appeared a single time. The rearrangement uses TRBV20-1 and TRBJ1-6; D is unclear. Trimming left V 3 bases short and J 9 bases short, with 24 bases between. This CDR3 has 17 amino acids. Germline assignment: CDR1 DFQATT and CDR2 SNEGSKA (reference sequence). Written as DNA, the CDR3 is TGCAGTGCTAGTGCTTCCGGCGCGGGAGGGTCTAGTTCACCCCTCCACTTT. It translates to CSASASGAGGSSSPLHF.

As regards this clone: Relative to the germline gene, one junction end is altered; a read error may explain this. The J gene is TRBJ2-7, the V gene TRBV2; TRBD1 matches at 8 bases. Per germline, CDR1 SNHLY and CDR2 FYNNEI. This CDR3 is built from 15 residues. The DNA for the CDR3 is TGTGCCAGCAGGGAAGGACAGGGTGCCTTCTACGAGCAGTACTTC. Translated, it gives CASREGQGAFYEQYF.

The rearrangement joins TRBV19 to TRBJ2-2; D is uncertain. Deletions cut 7 bases from V and 6 bases from J, with 18 bases between. The germline V gene encodes CDR1 LNHDA and CDR2 SQIVND (reference sequence). The CDR3 is made up of 15 amino acids. The CDR3, as DNA: TGTGCCAGTAAAGTGACTGCCAATAGTCCCGGGGAGCTGTTTTTT. Translated: CASKVTANSPGELFF. Supplemented by reference TRBV19 and TRBJ2-2, the full variable domain reads DGGITQSPKYLFRKEGQNVTLSCEQNLNHDAMYWYRQDPGQGLRLIYYSQIVNDFQKGDIAEGYSVSREKKESFPLTVTSAQKNPTAFYLCASKVTANSPGELFFGEGSRLTVL.

V usage is TRBV10-3 and J usage is TRBJ2-1; TRBD1 agrees at 8 bases. The CDR3 runs 15 residues. The ends lost 1 base at V and 8 bases at J; junction bases unmatched: 7. Looked up from germline, CDR1 is ENHRY and CDR2 is SYGVKD. CDR3 nucleotides: TGTGCCATCAGTGAGTTAACAGGGGGAAACTATGAGCAGTTCTTC. This translates into CAISELTGGNYEQFF.

The chain has TRBV7-2 and TRBJ2-3; 8 bases match TRBD2. V gave up 1 base and J gave up 4 bases; unmatched junction bases: 1. The CDR3 runs 14 residues. Per germline, CDR1 SGHTA and CDR2 FQGNSA. DNA of the CDR3: TGTGCCAGCAGCTTAGAACTAGCGGCAGATACGCAGTATTTT. It specifies CASSLELAADTQYF.

The chain has TRBV5-5 and TRBJ2-2, with 7 nucleotides matching TRBD2. Germline V gene lookup returns CDR1 SGHKS and CDR2 YYEKEE (reference sequence). With 1 base clipped from V and 0 bases from J, the junction kept 0 bases outside the gene matches. The CDR3 is 15 amino acids. CDR3 nucleotide sequence: TGTGCCAGCAGCTTGAGCGGGGCGAACACCGGGGAGCTGTTTTTT. As protein: CASSLSGANTGELFF.

V is TRBV19 and J is TRBJ1-1, with D maybe TRBD1 (6 bases). CDR3 length equals 13 residues. V lost 4 bases to trimming and J lost 4 bases, with 10 bases between them. Germline V CDR1 and CDR2: LNHDA, SQIVND (reference sequence). The CDR3 DNA reads TGTGCCAGTAGTACCCAAGGGGGCACTGAAGCTTTCTTT. Translating gives CASSTQGGTEAFF.

J is TRBJ2-1 and V is TRBV28, with TRBD1 as a possible D gene (5 bases). V shed 2 bases and J shed 0 bases, with 11 bases lying between them. CDR3 length equals 16 residues. Germline CDR1 MDHEN, CDR2 SYDVKM. CDR3 sequence: CASSLSPRASYNEQFF. CDR3 DNA: TGTGCCAGCAGTTTAAGTCCCAGGGCCTCCTACAATGAGCAGTTCTTC. Drawing the rest from reference TRBV28 and TRBJ2-1, the complete variable domain is DVKVTQSSRYLVKRTGEKVFLECVQDMDHENMFWYRQDPGLGLRLIYFSYDVKMKEKGDIPEGYSVSREKKERFSLILESASTNQTSMYLCASSLSPRASYNEQFFGPGTRLTVL.

This rearrangement joins TRBV9 to TRBJ2-4, with D perhaps matching TRBD2 (6 bases). V lost 0 bases to trimming and J lost 9 bases, with 13 bases between them. Germline V gene sequence: CDR1 SGDLS, CDR2 YYNGEE. The CDR3 spans 14 residues. CDR3 in amino acids: CASSVASREAIQYF. The CDR3 coding sequence is TGTGCCAGCAGCGTAGCTAGTAGGGAGGCCATTCAGTACTTC.

The chain combines TRBV9 with TRBJ1-2; a possible D gene is TRBD1 (5 bases). V was cut by 1 base and J by 6 bases, with 16 bases left in between. The germline gives CDR1 SGDLS, CDR2 YYNGEE. There are 15 residues in the CDR3. CDR3 sequence: CASSVISGVTDGYTF. DNA of the CDR3: TGTGCCAGCAGCGTAATCTCGGGGGTAACGGATGGCTACACCTTC.

This clone has only one observation. V usage is TRBV19 and J usage is TRBJ2-7; tentatively, D is TRBD2 (8 bases). Germline-derived CDR1 and CDR2 are LNHDA and SQIVND (reference sequence). Trimming took 5 bases from V and 2 from J, leaving 16 bases between them. The CDR3 spans 15 residues. The chain's CDR3 is CASSYLSGTAYEQYF. The CDR3 nucleotides are TGTGCCAGTAGTTACCTTAGCGGGACAGCCTACGAGCAGTACTTC. Together with reference TRBV19 and TRBJ2-7, the CDR3 gives the full variable domain: DGGITQSPKYLFRKEGQNVTLSCEQNLNHDAMYWYRQDPGQGLRLIYYSQIVNDFQKGDIAEGYSVSREKKESFPLTVTSAQKNPTAFYLCASSYLSGTAYEQYFGPGTRLTVT.

The rearrangement joins TRBV7-9 to TRBJ2-6; weak D call: TRBD2 (6 bases). V was cut by 3 bases and J by 4 bases, with 10 bases left in between. The CDR3 spans 15 residues. Germline CDR1 SEHNR, CDR2 FQNEAQ (reference sequence). DNA of the CDR3: TGTGCCAGCAGCTTTGGAGGGTTCGGGGCCAACGTCCTGACTTTC. Amino acid sequence: CASSFGGFGANVLTF.

V usage is TRBV2 and J usage is TRBJ1-2; 7 nucleotides align to TRBD1. Germline loops: CDR1 SNHLY, CDR2 FYNNEI. Trimming removed 7 bases from V and 0 bases from J; junction bases left unmatched: 20. The CDR3 is 19 residues long. This chain's CDR3 is CASIGAPNFRGIANYGYTF. The CDR3 coding sequence is TGTGCCAGCATAGGGGCCCCAAACTTCAGGGGGATCGCTAACTATGGCTACACCTTC.